This is a list of T cell receptor beta chains from one sample in a study of radiotherapy plus CTLA-4 blockade in lung cancer. TCRdb keeps only in-frame clones here, not all; method: immunoSEQ multiplex PCR. Of tens of thousands of clones listed, 65% to 80% were seen once; the top ten hold about 9.1%. The starting material was peripheral blood, obtained from a patient treated with radiotherapy plus ipilimumab. The receptors shown here come from a human donor with non-small cell lung cancer who had a complete response to radiotherapy plus ipilimumab. Both conserved end residues are part of each CDR3. Each record gives: D gene, V gene, J gene, clone size, CDR3 protein, CDR3 DNA. A D gene is named only where the DNA matches it firmly. A row's size may be missing; if present it is once, few, many or a size class.

D gene: TRBD1; V gene: TRBV7-2; J gene: TRBJ1-2; clone size: -; CDR3 protein: CASSLGAGGNGVYGYTF; CDR3 DNA: TGTGCCAGCAGCCTGGGGGCAGGGGGTAATGGGGTCTATGGCTACACCTTC
D gene: TRBD2; V gene: TRBV9; J gene: TRBJ2-1; clone size: -; CDR3 protein: CASSVEGRGGANEQFF; CDR3 DNA: TGTGCCAGCAGCGTAGAAGGGCGGGGGGGAGCGAATGAGCAGTTCTTC
D gene: -; V gene: TRBV4-3; J gene: TRBJ2-5; clone size: -; CDR3 protein: CASSQGDSFQETQYF; CDR3 DNA: TGCGCCAGCAGCCAGGGAGACAGCTTCCAAGAGACCCAGTACTTC
D gene: -; V gene: TRBV14; J gene: TRBJ1-1; clone size: -; CDR3 protein: CASSRNMGVTEAFF; CDR3 DNA: TGTGCCAGCAGCCGAAACATGGGGGTCACTGAAGCTTTCTTT
D gene: TRBD1; V gene: TRBV6-1; J gene: TRBJ2-5; clone size: -; CDR3 protein: CASSDGQGETQYF; CDR3 DNA: TGTGCCAGCAGTGATGGACAGGGGGAGACCCAGTACTTC
D gene: -; V gene: TRBV2; J gene: TRBJ1-2; clone size: once; CDR3 protein: CASSEVGYGYTF; CDR3 DNA: TGTGCCAGCAGTGAAGTGGGGTATGGCTACACCTTC
D gene: -; V gene: TRBV18; J gene: TRBJ1-3; clone size: few; CDR3 protein: CASSPNRENTIYF; CDR3 DNA: TGTGCCAGCTCACCAAACCGAGAAAACACCATATATTTT
D gene: TRBD1; V gene: TRBV5-8; J gene: TRBJ1-2; clone size: -; CDR3 protein: CASSLRRQGQSGYTF; CDR3 DNA: TGTGCCAGCAGCCTACGACGACAGGGACAATCTGGCTACACCTTC
D gene: -; V gene: TRBV5-6; J gene: TRBJ2-1; clone size: -; CDR3 protein: CASSPGAGSSYNEQFF; CDR3 DNA: TGTGCCAGCAGCCCGGGGGCGGGGAGCTCCTACAATGAGCAGTTCTTC
D gene: TRBD1; V gene: TRBV4-3; J gene: TRBJ1-6; clone size: -; CDR3 protein: CASSPQTGVSYNSPLHF; CDR3 DNA: TGCGCCAGCAGCCCCCAGACAGGGGTCTCCTATAATTCACCCCTCCACTTT
D gene: TRBD1; V gene: TRBV5-5; J gene: TRBJ1-6; clone size: -; CDR3 protein: CASSLQGAKNNSPLHF; CDR3 DNA: TGTGCCAGCAGCTTGCAGGGGGCGAAGAATAATTCACCCCTCCACTTT
D gene: -; V gene: TRBV18; J gene: TRBJ2-7; clone size: few; CDR3 protein: CASSPGVSEQYF; CDR3 DNA: TGTGCCAGCTCACCGGGGGTCTCCGAGCAGTACTTC
D gene: TRBD1; V gene: TRBV15; J gene: TRBJ1-2; clone size: once; CDR3 protein: CATSRRDRGNYGYTF; CDR3 DNA: TGTGCCACCAGCCGACGGGACAGGGGAAACTATGGCTACACCTTC
D gene: -; V gene: TRBV30; J gene: TRBJ1-2; clone size: -; CDR3 protein: CAWSDEGDPNYGYTF; CDR3 DNA: TGTGCCTGGAGTGACGAGGGGGACCCCAACTATGGCTACACCTTC
D gene: TRBD1; V gene: TRBV5-1; J gene: TRBJ1-2; clone size: -; CDR3 protein: CASRGQGSTYYGYTF; CDR3 DNA: TGCGCCAGCAGAGGACAGGGTTCTACCTACTATGGCTACACCTTC
D gene: -; V gene: TRBV2; J gene: TRBJ1-1; clone size: -; CDR3 protein: CASSKEVGSTEAFF; CDR3 DNA: TGTGCCAGCAGTAAAGAGGTGGGGAGCACTGAAGCTTTCTTT
D gene: -; V gene: TRBV18; J gene: TRBJ1-2; clone size: -; CDR3 protein: CASSPPPGIGDGYTF; CDR3 DNA: TGTGCCAGCTCACCACCCCCCGGAATTGGCGATGGCTACACCTTC
D gene: -; V gene: TRBV5-1; J gene: TRBJ1-1; clone size: -; CDR3 protein: CASSLAGGRTEAFF; CDR3 DNA: TGCGCCAGCAGCTTGGCGGGGGGCCGCACTGAAGCTTTCTTT
D gene: TRBD1; V gene: TRBV9; J gene: TRBJ2-2; clone size: -; CDR3 protein: CASSGTGVTGELFF; CDR3 DNA: TGTGCCAGCAGCGGGACAGGGGTTACCGGGGAGCTGTTTTTT
D gene: -; V gene: TRBV15; J gene: TRBJ1-5; clone size: -; CDR3 protein: CATSRGLSNQPQHF; CDR3 DNA: TGTGCCACCAGCAGAGGTCTTAGCAATCAGCCCCAGCATTTT
D gene: -; V gene: TRBV7-9; J gene: TRBJ2-5; clone size: -; CDR3 protein: CASSFQGGTQETQYF; CDR3 DNA: TGTGCCAGCAGCTTTCAGGGGGGGACACAAGAGACCCAGTACTTC
D gene: -; V gene: TRBV7-2; J gene: TRBJ1-3; clone size: -; CDR3 protein: CASSLTGSSGNTIYF; CDR3 DNA: TGTGCCAGCAGCTTGACGGGCAGCTCTGGAAACACCATATATTTT
D gene: -; V gene: TRBV5-6; J gene: TRBJ2-5; clone size: -; CDR3 protein: CASSLPDLPGTQYF; CDR3 DNA: TGTGCCAGCAGCTTACCGGACCTGCCAGGAACCCAGTACTTC
D gene: -; V gene: TRBV6-1; J gene: TRBJ2-1; clone size: -; CDR3 protein: CASSELAAYNEQFF; CDR3 DNA: TGTGCCAGCAGTGAGTTAGCGGCATACAATGAGCAGTTCTTC
D gene: TRBD1; V gene: TRBV7-2; J gene: TRBJ1-3; clone size: once; CDR3 protein: CASSLHPQGAGDTIYF; CDR3 DNA: TGTGCCAGCAGCCTACATCCACAGGGGGCGGGTGACACCATATATTTT
D gene: -; V gene: TRBV7-2; J gene: TRBJ2-3; clone size: -; CDR3 protein: CASSLTTLLGVQDTQYF; CDR3 DNA: TGTGCCAGCAGCTTAACGACCCTACTAGGGGTACAAGATACGCAGTATTTT
D gene: TRBD2; V gene: TRBV28; J gene: TRBJ2-4; clone size: -; CDR3 protein: CASSYSGSVSKNIQYF; CDR3 DNA: TGTGCCAGCAGCTATAGCGGGAGTGTGTCCAAAAACATTCAGTACTTC
D gene: -; V gene: TRBV15; J gene: TRBJ1-3; clone size: -; CDR3 protein: CATSREHTLNKRRGGNTIYF; CDR3 DNA: TGTGCCACCAGCAGAGAACATACTTTAAACAAGCGCAGAGGGGGAAACACCATATATTTT
D gene: -; V gene: TRBV5-1; J gene: TRBJ1-2; clone size: -; CDR3 protein: CASSLEGYGYTF; CDR3 DNA: TGCGCCAGCAGCTTAGAAGGCTATGGCTACACCTTC
D gene: -; V gene: TRBV11-3; J gene: TRBJ2-1; clone size: -; CDR3 protein: CASSLPSSYNEQFF; CDR3 DNA: TGTGCCAGCAGCCTACCGAGCTCCTACAATGAGCAGTTCTTC
D gene: -; V gene: TRBV30; J gene: TRBJ2-4; clone size: -; CDR3 protein: CAWSGNRPLAKNIQYF; CDR3 DNA: TGTGCCTGGAGTGGTAACAGGCCCCTAGCCAAAAACATTCAGTACTTC
D gene: TRBD2; V gene: TRBV9; J gene: TRBJ2-1; clone size: -; CDR3 protein: CASSTQTSGGLEQFF; CDR3 DNA: TGTGCCAGCAGCACCCAGACGTCGGGAGGGCTTGAGCAGTTCTTC
D gene: -; V gene: TRBV5-4; J gene: TRBJ1-3; clone size: -; CDR3 protein: CASSLDPSGNTIYF; CDR3 DNA: TGTGCCAGCAGCTTAGACCCCTCTGGAAACACCATATATTTT
D gene: -; V gene: TRBV9; J gene: TRBJ2-3; clone size: -; CDR3 protein: CASSLIDRTADTQYF; CDR3 DNA: TGTGCCAGCAGTCTTATAGACAGGACGGCAGATACGCAGTATTTT
D gene: -; V gene: TRBV7-2; J gene: TRBJ1-2; clone size: -; CDR3 protein: CASSFARTALSGYTF; CDR3 DNA: TGTGCCAGCAGCTTCGCCCGGACAGCCTTAAGTGGCTACACCTTC
D gene: TRBD1; V gene: TRBV5-6; J gene: TRBJ1-2; clone size: -; CDR3 protein: CASSEGQISYGYTF; CDR3 DNA: TGTGCCAGCAGCGAGGGACAGATCTCCTATGGCTACACCTTC
D gene: -; V gene: TRBV6-1; J gene: TRBJ2-5; clone size: -; CDR3 protein: CASSEAGQAQETQYF; CDR3 DNA: TGTGCCAGCAGTGAAGCAGGGCAGGCCCAAGAGACCCAGTACTTC
D gene: TRBD1; V gene: TRBV5-5; J gene: TRBJ1-2; clone size: few; CDR3 protein: CASSAGQGTFYGYTF; CDR3 DNA: TGTGCCAGCAGCGCCGGACAGGGGACATTCTATGGCTACACCTTC
D gene: -; V gene: TRBV19; J gene: TRBJ1-1; clone size: few; CDR3 protein: CASSIDHGVLNTEAFF; CDR3 DNA: TGTGCCAGTAGTATAGATCACGGGGTCTTGAACACTGAAGCTTTCTTT
D gene: TRBD1; V gene: TRBV9; J gene: TRBJ2-3; clone size: -; CDR3 protein: CASSVAARTGFSTDTQYF; CDR3 DNA: TGTGCCAGCAGCGTGGCGGCCCGGACAGGTTTTAGCACAGATACGCAGTATTTT